One sample yielded the 3 T cell receptor beta chains listed below, sequenced in a study of T cell changes during pregnancy in multiple sclerosis. Here immunoSEQ multiplex PCR was the method, and the copy in TCRdb shows in-frame clones only, minus some. The sample carries 95,000 to 110,000 clones, 85% to 95% recorded once. The starting material was peripheral blood, obtained in the third trimester of pregnancy. These receptor sequences come from a female donor in good health, enrolled as a control in a pregnancy study.

CDR3 sequence: CASSRGTGGDGYTF. Written as DNA, the CDR3 is TGTGCCAGCAGTAGGGGGACAGGGGGCGATGGCTACACCTTC. The chain combines TRBV27 with TRBJ1-2; 12 bases align to TRBD1. The V gene end was trimmed by 5 bases and the J gene end by 6 bases; junction bases not matched to a gene: 4. This CDR3 region has 14 residues. Looked up from germline, CDR1 is MNHEY and CDR2 is SMNVEV (reference sequence).

This clone has only one observation. V usage is TRBV7-3 and J usage is TRBJ1-1; D may be TRBD1 (5 bases). Germline CDR1 reads SGHTA; CDR2 reads FQGTGA. The CDR3 is made up of 14 amino acids. The germline V and J ends were trimmed by 2 bases and 7 bases, with 14 bases remaining between them. The CDR3 region has the DNA TGTGCCAGCAGCTTAGGGCTTGGGGCAGATGAAGCTTTCTTT. Its translation is CASSLGLGADEAFF.

In its sample, this clone was seen once. This chain links TRBV4-3 with TRBJ2-6; D not resolved. Germline CDR1 LGHNA, CDR2 YSLEER. V was clipped by 1 base and J by 6 bases, with 10 bases between them. The CDR3 has 15 amino acids. CDR3 region: CASSQGSGTANVLTF. For the CDR3, the DNA is TGCGCCAGCAGCCAAGGATCAGGCACGGCCAACGTCCTGACTTTC.